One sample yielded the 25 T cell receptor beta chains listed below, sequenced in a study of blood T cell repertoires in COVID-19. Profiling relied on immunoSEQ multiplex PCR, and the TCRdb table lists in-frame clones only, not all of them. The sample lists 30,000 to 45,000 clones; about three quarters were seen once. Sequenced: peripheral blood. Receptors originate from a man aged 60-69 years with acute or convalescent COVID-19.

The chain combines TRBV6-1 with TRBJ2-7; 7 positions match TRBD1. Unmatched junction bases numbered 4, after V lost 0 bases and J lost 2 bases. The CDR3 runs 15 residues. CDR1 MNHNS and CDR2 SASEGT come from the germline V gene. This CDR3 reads CASSEAAQGPYEQYF. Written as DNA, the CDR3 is TGTGCCAGCAGTGAAGCGGCACAGGGGCCCTACGAGCAGTACTTC.

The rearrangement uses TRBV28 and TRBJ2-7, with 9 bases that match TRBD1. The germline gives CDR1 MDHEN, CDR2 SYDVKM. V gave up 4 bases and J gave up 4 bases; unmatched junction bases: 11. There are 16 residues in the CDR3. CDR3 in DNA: TGTGCCAGCAGTTCATTCGACAGGGGGTTTAAGTACGAGCAGTACTTC. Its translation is CASSSFDRGFKYEQYF.

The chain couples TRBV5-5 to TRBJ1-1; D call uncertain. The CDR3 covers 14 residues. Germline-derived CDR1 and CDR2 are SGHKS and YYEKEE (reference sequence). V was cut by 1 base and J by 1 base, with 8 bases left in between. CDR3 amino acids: CASSLFGGNTEAFF. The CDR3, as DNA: TGTGCCAGCAGCTTGTTTGGAGGGAACACTGAAGCTTTCTTT.

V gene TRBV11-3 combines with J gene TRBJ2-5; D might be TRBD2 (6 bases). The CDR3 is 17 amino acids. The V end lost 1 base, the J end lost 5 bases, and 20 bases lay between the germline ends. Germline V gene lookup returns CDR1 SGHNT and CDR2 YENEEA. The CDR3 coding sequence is TGTGCCAGCAGCTTAGCCCACCCTCCCGGGGGTGTGGAGACCCAGTACTTC. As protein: CASSLAHPPGGVETQYF.

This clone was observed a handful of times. The CDR3 sequence is CASSHPEGPLHF. CDR3 DNA sequence: TGTGCCAGCAGCCACCCGGAGGGGCCCCTCCACTTT. J is TRBJ1-6 and V is TRBV3-1 (or the pseudogene TRBV3-2), with TRBD1 as a possible D gene (5 bases). From germline, CDR1 is LGHDT and CDR2 YNNKEL (reference sequence). The CDR3 covers 12 residues. V lost 3 bases and J lost 13, with 10 bases in between.

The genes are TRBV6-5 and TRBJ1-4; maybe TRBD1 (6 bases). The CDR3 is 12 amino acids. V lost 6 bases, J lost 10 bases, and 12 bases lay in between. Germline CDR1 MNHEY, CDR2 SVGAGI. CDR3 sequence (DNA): TGTGCCAGCAGCCTTGACAGGCGAAAACTGTTTTTT. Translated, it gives CASSLDRRKLFF.

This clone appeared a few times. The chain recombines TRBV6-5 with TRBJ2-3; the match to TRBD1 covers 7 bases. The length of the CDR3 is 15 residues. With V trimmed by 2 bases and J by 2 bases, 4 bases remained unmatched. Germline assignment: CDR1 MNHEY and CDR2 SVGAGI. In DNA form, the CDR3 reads TGTGCCAGCAGTTACGGGACAGTGTACACAGATACGCAGTATTTT. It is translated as CASSYGTVYTDTQYF.

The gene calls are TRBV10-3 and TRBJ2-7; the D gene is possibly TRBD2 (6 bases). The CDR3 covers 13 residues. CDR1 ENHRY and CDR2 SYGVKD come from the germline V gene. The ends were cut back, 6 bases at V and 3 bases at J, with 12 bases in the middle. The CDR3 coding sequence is TGTGCCATCAGGGGAAGGGACTTCTACGAGCAGTACTTC. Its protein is CAIRGRDFYEQYF.

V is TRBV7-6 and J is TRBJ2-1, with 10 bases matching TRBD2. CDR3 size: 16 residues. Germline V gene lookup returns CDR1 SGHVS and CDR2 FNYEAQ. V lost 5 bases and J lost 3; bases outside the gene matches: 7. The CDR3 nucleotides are TGTGCCAGCAGCATAAAAGCGGGAGGGTACTACAATGAGCAGTTCTTC. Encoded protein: CASSIKAGGYYNEQFF.

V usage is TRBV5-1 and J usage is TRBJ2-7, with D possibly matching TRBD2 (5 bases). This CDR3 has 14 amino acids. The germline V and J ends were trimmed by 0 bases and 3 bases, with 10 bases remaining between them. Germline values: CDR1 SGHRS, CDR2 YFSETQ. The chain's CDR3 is CASSLGTLNYEQYF. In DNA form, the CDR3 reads TGCGCCAGCAGCTTGGGGACTCTTAACTACGAGCAGTACTTC.

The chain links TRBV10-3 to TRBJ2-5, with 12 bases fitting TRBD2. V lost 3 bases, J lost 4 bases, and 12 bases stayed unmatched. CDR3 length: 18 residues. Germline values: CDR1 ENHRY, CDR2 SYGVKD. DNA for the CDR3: TGTGCCATCAGTGACCCCTTTTTAACTAGCGGGAGGACAGAGACCCAGTACTTC. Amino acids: CAISDPFLTSGRTETQYF.

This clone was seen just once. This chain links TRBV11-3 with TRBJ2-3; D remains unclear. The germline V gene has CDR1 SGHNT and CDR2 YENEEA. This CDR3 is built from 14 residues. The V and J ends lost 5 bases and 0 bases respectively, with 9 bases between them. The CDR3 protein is CASSPTRSTDTQYF. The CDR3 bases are TGTGCCAGCAGCCCCACCAGAAGCACAGATACGCAGTATTTT. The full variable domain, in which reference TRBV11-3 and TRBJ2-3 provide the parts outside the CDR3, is EAGVVQSPRYKIIEKKQPVAFWCNPISGHNTLYWYLQNLGQGPELLIRYENEEAVDDSQLPKDRFSAERLKGVDSTLKIQPAELGDSAVYLCASSPTRSTDTQYFGPGTRLTVL.

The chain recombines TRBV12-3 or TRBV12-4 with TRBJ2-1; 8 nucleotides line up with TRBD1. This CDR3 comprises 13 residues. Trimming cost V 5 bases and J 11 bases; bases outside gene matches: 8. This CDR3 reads CASSQQDRVKQFF. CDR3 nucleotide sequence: TGTGCCAGCAGTCAACAGGACAGGGTAAAGCAGTTCTTC.

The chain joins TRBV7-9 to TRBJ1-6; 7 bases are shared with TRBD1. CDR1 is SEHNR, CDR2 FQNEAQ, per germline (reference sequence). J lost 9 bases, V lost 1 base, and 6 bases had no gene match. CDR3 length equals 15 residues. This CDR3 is CASSLDRGAGSPLHF. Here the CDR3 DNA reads TGTGCCAGCAGCTTAGACAGGGGCGCGGGTTCACCCCTCCACTTT.

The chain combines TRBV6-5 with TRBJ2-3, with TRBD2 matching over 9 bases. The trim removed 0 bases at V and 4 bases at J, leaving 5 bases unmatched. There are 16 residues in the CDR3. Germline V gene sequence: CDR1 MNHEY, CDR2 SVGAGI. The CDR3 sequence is CASSYSLQREADTQYF. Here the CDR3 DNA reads TGTGCCAGCAGTTACTCCCTACAGCGGGAGGCAGATACGCAGTATTTT.

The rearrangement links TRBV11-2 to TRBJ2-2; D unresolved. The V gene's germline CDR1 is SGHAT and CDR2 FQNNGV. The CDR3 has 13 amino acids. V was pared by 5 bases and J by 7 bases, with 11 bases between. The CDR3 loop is CASSHTPGGELFF. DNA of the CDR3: TGTGCCAGCAGCCATACACCGGGCGGGGAGCTGTTTTTT.

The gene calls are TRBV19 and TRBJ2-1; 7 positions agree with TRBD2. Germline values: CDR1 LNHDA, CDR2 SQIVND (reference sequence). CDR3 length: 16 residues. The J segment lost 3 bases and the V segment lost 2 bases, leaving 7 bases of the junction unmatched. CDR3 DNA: TGTGCCAGTAGTATAAGTCCAGCGGGAAGCTACAATGAGCAGTTCTTC. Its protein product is CASSISPAGSYNEQFF. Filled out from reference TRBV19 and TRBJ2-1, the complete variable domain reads DGGITQSPKYLFRKEGQNVTLSCEQNLNHDAMYWYRQDPGQGLRLIYYSQIVNDFQKGDIAEGYSVSREKKESFPLTVTSAQKNPTAFYLCASSISPAGSYNEQFFGPGTRLTVL.

CDR3 loop: CASTSEARQETQYF. The CDR3 coding sequence is TGTGCCAGCACCTCGGAGGCGAGACAAGAGACCCAGTACTTC. This chain joins TRBV6-5 and TRBJ2-5, with a weak D call TRBD2 (5 bases). The CDR3 totals 14 residues. From germline, CDR1 is MNHEY and CDR2 SVGAGI. V lost 7 bases and J 2 bases, leaving 14 bases between the germline ends.

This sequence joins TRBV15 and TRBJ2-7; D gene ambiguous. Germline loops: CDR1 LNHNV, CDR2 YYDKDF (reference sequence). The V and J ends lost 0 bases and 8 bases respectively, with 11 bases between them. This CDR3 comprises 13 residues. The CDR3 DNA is TGTGCCACCAGCAGAGATCGCGGCGAAAAGCAGTACTTC. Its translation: CATSRDRGEKQYF.

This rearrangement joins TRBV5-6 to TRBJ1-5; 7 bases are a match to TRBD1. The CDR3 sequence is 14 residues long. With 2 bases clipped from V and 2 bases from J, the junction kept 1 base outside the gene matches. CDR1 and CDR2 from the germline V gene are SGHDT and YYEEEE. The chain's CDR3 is CASSFGQGNQPQHF. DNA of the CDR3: TGTGCCAGCAGCTTCGGACAGGGCAATCAGCCCCAGCATTTT.

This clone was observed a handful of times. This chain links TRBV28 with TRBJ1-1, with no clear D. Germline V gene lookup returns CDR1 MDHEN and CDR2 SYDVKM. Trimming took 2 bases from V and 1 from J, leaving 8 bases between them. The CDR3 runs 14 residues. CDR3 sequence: CASSLVGRNTEAFF. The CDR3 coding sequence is TGTGCCAGCAGTTTAGTGGGCAGGAACACTGAAGCTTTCTTT. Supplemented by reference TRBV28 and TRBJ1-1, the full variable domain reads DVKVTQSSRYLVKRTGEKVFLECVQDMDHENMFWYRQDPGLGLRLIYFSYDVKMKEKGDIPEGYSVSREKKERFSLILESASTNQTSMYLCASSLVGRNTEAFFGQGTRLTVV.

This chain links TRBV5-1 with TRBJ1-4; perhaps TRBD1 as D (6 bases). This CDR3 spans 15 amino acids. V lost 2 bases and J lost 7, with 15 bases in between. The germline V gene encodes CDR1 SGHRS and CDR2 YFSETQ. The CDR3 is CASSFLGGFGEKLFF. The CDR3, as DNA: TGCGCCAGCAGCTTCTTAGGGGGATTTGGTGAAAAACTGTTTTTT.

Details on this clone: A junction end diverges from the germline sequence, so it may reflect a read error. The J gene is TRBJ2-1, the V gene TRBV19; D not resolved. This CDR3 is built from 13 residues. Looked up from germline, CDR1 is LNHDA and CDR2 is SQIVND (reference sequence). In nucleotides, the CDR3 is TGTGCCAGTAGTATAGATCTATCCGGGTTGGAGCTCTTC. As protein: CASSIDLSGLELF.

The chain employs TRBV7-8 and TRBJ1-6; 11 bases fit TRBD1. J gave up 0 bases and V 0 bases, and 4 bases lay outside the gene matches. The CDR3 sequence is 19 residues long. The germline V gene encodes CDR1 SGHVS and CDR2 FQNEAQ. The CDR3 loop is CASSLAGQGDSSYNSPLHF. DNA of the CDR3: TGTGCCAGCAGCTTAGCGGGACAGGGGGATAGCTCCTATAATTCACCCCTCCACTTT.

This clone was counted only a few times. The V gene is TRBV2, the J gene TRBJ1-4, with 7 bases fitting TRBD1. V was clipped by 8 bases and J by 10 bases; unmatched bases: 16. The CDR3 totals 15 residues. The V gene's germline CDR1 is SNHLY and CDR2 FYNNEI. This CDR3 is CASGPRGQREGKLFF. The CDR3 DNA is TGTGCCAGCGGGCCTCGGGGACAGCGGGAGGGAAAACTGTTTTTT.